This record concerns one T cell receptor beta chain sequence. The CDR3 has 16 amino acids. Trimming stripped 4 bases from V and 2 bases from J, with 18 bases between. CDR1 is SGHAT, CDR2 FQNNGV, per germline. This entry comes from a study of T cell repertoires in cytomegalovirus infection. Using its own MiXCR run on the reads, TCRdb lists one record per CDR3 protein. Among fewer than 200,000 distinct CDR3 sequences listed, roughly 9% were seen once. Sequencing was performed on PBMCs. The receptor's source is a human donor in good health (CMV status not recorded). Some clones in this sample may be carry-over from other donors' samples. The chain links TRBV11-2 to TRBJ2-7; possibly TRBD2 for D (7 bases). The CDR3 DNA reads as TGTGCCAGCAGCTCCCCGGGGGGCAGCTTCCCCTACGAGCAGTACTTC. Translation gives CASSSPGGSFPYEQYF. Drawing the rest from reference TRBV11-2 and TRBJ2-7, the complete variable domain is EAGVAQSPRYKIIEKRQSVAFWCNPISGHATLYWYQQILGQGPKLLIQFQNNGVVDDSQLPKDRFSAERLKGVDSTLKIQPAKLEDSAVYLCASSSPGGSFPYEQYFGPGTRLTVT.